These 20 T cell receptor beta chains share one sample of origin, sequenced in a study of siplizumab effects on memory and regulatory T cells. Only in-frame clones appear in the TCRdb table, and some are missing; sequencing was by immunoSEQ multiplex PCR. There are about 97,000 clones in the sample; 80% to 95% occur only once, and 12% lies in the top ten. The specimen was non-Treg CD4+ T cells sorted from blood. These receptors came from a human donor in good health.

V gene TRBV30 combines with J gene TRBJ2-5; TRBD2 is a possible D gene (5 bases). Trimming left V 0 bases short and J 5 bases short, with 10 bases between. The CDR3 consists of 13 residues. In germline, CDR1 is GTSNPN, CDR2 SVGIG (reference sequence). CDR3: CAWSVISGETQYF. The CDR3 nucleotides read TGTGCCTGGAGTGTAATCTCGGGGGAGACCCAGTACTTC.

This sequence joins TRBV28 and TRBJ2-3; 13 bases match TRBD2. The ends lost 2 bases at V and 2 bases at J; junction bases unmatched: 4. Germline V gene lookup returns CDR1 MDHEN and CDR2 SYDVKM. The CDR3 has 17 amino acids. The CDR3 DNA reads TGTGCCAGCAGTTTAAGGACTAGCGGGAGTTTCACAGATACGCAGTATTTT. Its translation: CASSLRTSGSFTDTQYF.

The chain is built from TRBV5-1 and TRBJ2-5, with TRBD2 identical over 9 bases. V gave up 0 bases and J gave up 5 bases; unmatched junction bases: 5. The CDR3 has 15 residues. CDR1 SGHRS and CDR2 YFSETQ come from the germline V gene. The CDR3 spells CASSLAGLAQETQYF. Written as DNA, the CDR3 is TGCGCCAGCAGCTTGGCCGGACTAGCGCAGGAGACCCAGTACTTC.

This chain links TRBV29-1 with TRBJ2-5; D unclear. The V gene lost 3 bases and the J gene lost 5 bases, with 13 bases spanning the gap. The CDR3 has 13 amino acids. Germline V lookup: CDR1 SQVTM, CDR2 ANQGSEA. The chain's CDR3 is CSVDIRSGETQYF. CDR3 nucleotide sequence: TGCAGCGTTGATATTCGGTCCGGGGAGACCCAGTACTTC.

The chain uses TRBV28 and TRBJ2-1; a weak D match, TRBD2 (6 bases). The germline CDR1 and CDR2 sequences are MDHEN and SYDVKM. This CDR3 has 15 amino acids. V was trimmed by 1 base and J by 0 bases, leaving 7 bases between them. The CDR3 region is CASSLYGSSYNEQFF. The DNA for the CDR3 is TGTGCCAGCAGTTTATACGGGAGCTCCTACAATGAGCAGTTCTTC.

CDR3 amino acids: CASSLGRERTGELFF. Written as DNA, the CDR3 is TGTGCCAGTAGCCTGGGAAGGGAGCGCACCGGGGAGCTGTTTTTT. The genes are TRBV19 and TRBJ2-2, with D tentatively TRBD2 (5 bases). The CDR3 totals 15 residues. V was pared by 6 bases and J by 4 bases, with 15 bases between. Germline CDR1 is LNHDA and CDR2 is SQIVND (reference sequence).

The chain joins TRBV4-2 to TRBJ2-1; 11 positions agree with TRBD2. Per the germline V gene, CDR1 is LGHNA and CDR2 is YNFKEQ. V lost 1 base, J lost 4 bases, and 3 bases stayed unmatched. This CDR3 comprises 16 residues. The CDR3 spells CASSQAGTSGYNEQFF. The DNA for the CDR3 is TGTGCCAGCAGCCAAGCCGGGACTAGCGGTTACAATGAGCAGTTCTTC.

The rearrangement uses TRBV4-3 and TRBJ1-6, with TRBD1 as a possible D gene (6 bases). This CDR3 has 14 residues. Germline CDR1 and CDR2: LGHNA and YSLEER. Deletions cut 3 bases from V and 9 bases from J, with 12 bases between. The CDR3 DNA follows: TGCGCCAGCAGCCAGAGGCAGGGGTTTTCACCCCTCCACTTT. Protein sequence: CASSQRQGFSPLHF.

Only one count was recorded for this clone. The chain employs TRBV29-1 and TRBJ2-7, with D tentatively TRBD2 (5 bases). The CDR3 is 12 residues long. Looked up from germline, CDR1 is SQVTM and CDR2 is ANQGSEA. The ends were cut back, 7 bases at V and 2 bases at J, with 12 bases in the middle. CDR3 protein: CSAADPPYEQYF. CDR3 DNA sequence: TGCAGCGCAGCGGACCCTCCCTACGAGCAGTACTTC.

The rearrangement joins TRBV4-2 to TRBJ1-2; a possible D gene is TRBD1 (5 bases). The CDR3 runs 17 residues. Germline V gives CDR1 LGHNA, CDR2 YNFKEQ. The V end lost 0 bases, the J end lost 0 bases, and 14 bases lay between the germline ends. The CDR3 DNA reads TGTGCCAGCAGCCAAGACGGCGGGACCGCCGCTAACTATGGCTACACCTTC. This encodes CASSQDGGTAANYGYTF.

This clone was observed a single time. The chain uses TRBV5-1 and TRBJ2-5; 9 bases map to TRBD2. CDR3 length equals 15 residues. Germline V gene data show CDR1 as SGHRS and CDR2 as YFSETQ. V lost 7 bases and J lost 5; bases outside the gene matches: 12. As DNA, the CDR3 is TGCGCCAGCTCCCAGGGCGGGAGGGCTTGGGAGACCCAGTACTTC. The encoded protein is CASSQGGRAWETQYF.

The rearrangement joins TRBV2 to TRBJ1-5; TRBD1 agrees at 11 bases. The CDR3 sequence is 16 residues long. Germline trimming cut 4 bases from V and 6 bases from J; bases unmatched to any gene: 8. Germline CDR1 reads SNHLY; CDR2 reads FYNNEI. In DNA form, the CDR3 reads TGTGCCAGCAGTGGTCCCGGGACAGGGGGAAGTCAGCCCCAGCATTTT. The encoded protein is CASSGPGTGGSQPQHF.

The J gene is TRBJ2-3, the V gene TRBV7-9, with 9 bases that match TRBD1. V gave up 2 bases and J gave up 4 bases; unmatched junction bases: 13. Germline V lookup: CDR1 SEHNR, CDR2 FQNEAQ (reference sequence). The CDR3 is made up of 18 amino acids. The CDR3 spells CASSLKQTGGGYPDTQYF. Written as DNA, the CDR3 is TGTGCCAGCAGCTTAAAACAAACAGGGGGCGGTTACCCAGATACGCAGTATTTT. Variable domain in full (rest from reference TRBV7-9 and TRBJ2-3): DTGVSQNPRHKITKRGQNVTFRCDPISEHNRLYWYRQTLGQGPEFLTYFQNEAQLEKSRLLSDRFSAERPKGSFSTLEIQRTEQGDSAMYLCASSLKQTGGGYPDTQYFGPGTRLTVL.

This clone was found a few times. CDR3 amino acids: CASSFARTVRGTDTQYF. The DNA of the CDR3 is TGCGCCAGCAGCTTCGCGAGGACCGTTAGAGGCACAGATACGCAGTATTTT. V gene TRBV5-1 combines with J gene TRBJ2-3; D uncertain. Germline values: CDR1 SGHRS, CDR2 YFSETQ. This CDR3 contains 17 residues. The V gene lost 2 bases and the J gene lost 1 base, with 17 bases spanning the gap.

This chain joins TRBV5-1 and TRBJ1-5, with 8 bases matching TRBD1. The germline V gene has CDR1 SGHRS and CDR2 YFSETQ. The CDR3 spans 14 residues. With 5 bases clipped from V and 6 bases from J, the junction kept 7 bases outside the gene matches. CDR3 coding DNA: TGCGCCAGCAGTTCAACAGGGGGTGGTCAGCCCCAGCATTTT. It codes for CASSSTGGGQPQHF.

V and J are TRBV27 and TRBJ2-4; D gene ambiguous. The CDR3 has 13 amino acids. V lost 5 bases, J lost 9 bases, and 14 bases lay in between. Germline V lookup: CDR1 MNHEY, CDR2 SMNVEV (reference sequence). The CDR3 coding sequence is TGTGCCAGCAGTGATTCACCCCCCGTCATTCAGTACTTC. Translating it yields CASSDSPPVIQYF.

V gene TRBV6-4 combines with J gene TRBJ2-1; 9 bases map to TRBD2. V shed 0 bases, J shed 6 bases, and the junction held 6 bases outside the gene matches. The CDR3 length is 16 residues. CDR1 and CDR2 (germline): MRHNA, SNTAGT. The CDR3 DNA follows: TGTGCCAGCAGTGACTCGAGGCGGGAGGGTTTCAATGAGCAGTTCTTC. It is translated as CASSDSRREGFNEQFF.

The rearrangement joins TRBV29-1 to TRBJ1-1; no clear D. CDR3 length equals 12 residues. The V gene lost 6 bases and the J gene lost 1 base, with 9 bases spanning the gap. CDR1 SQVTM and CDR2 ANQGSEA come from the germline V gene. The CDR3 sequence is CSVGSTNTEAFF. The CDR3 nucleotides read TGCAGCGTGGGATCTACGAACACTGAAGCTTTCTTT.

Remarks on this clone: An end of the junction does not agree with germline; a read error may underlie this. The rearrangement joins TRBV4-1 to TRBJ2-1, with 13 bases matching TRBD2. The germline V gene encodes CDR1 MGHRA and CDR2 YSYEKL. The CDR3 has 15 amino acids. CDR3: CASSQTGTSGETGVF. The CDR3, as DNA: TGCGCCAGCAGCCAGACAGGGACTAGCGGGGAAACGGGGGTCTTC.

The table lists this clone with a count of one. The gene calls are TRBV10-2 and TRBJ2-1, with TRBD1 matching 8 bases. The junction had 7 bases not matched to a gene; V was cut back by 11 bases and J by 4 bases. CDR3 size: 13 residues. The germline gives CDR1 WSHSY, CDR2 SAAADI. CDR3 loop: CAAYGQGYNEQFF. The CDR3 DNA is TGCGCCGCCTACGGACAGGGTTACAATGAGCAGTTCTTC.